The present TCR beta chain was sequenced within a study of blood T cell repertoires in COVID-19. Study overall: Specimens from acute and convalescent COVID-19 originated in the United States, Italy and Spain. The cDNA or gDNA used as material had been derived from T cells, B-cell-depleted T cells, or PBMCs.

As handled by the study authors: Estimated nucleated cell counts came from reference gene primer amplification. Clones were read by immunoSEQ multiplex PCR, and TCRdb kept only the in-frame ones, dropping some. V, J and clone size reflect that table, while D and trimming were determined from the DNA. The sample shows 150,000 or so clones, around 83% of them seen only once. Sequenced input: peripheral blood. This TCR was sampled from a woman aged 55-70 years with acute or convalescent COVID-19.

Here the CDR3 reads CASSVRDRGLSGNTIYF. The CDR3 coding sequence is TGTGCCAGCAGCGTGAGAGACAGAGGCCTCTCTGGAAACACCATATATTTT. The chain combines TRBV9 with TRBJ1-3; D might be TRBD1 (5 bases). The CDR3 loop spans 17 amino acids. The germline gives CDR1 SGDLS, CDR2 YYNGEE. Trimming pared 2 bases from V and 0 bases from J, leaving 15 bases between.